A selection of T cell receptor beta chains follows, all from one sample in a study of tumor-infiltrating lymphocytes in primary liver carcinoma. TCRdb recomputed calls from the multiplex PCR reads with MiXCR, one row per CDR3 protein. Here the sample spans about 200,000 distinct CDR3 sequences, approximately 65% being singletons. The sequenced sample was peripheral blood. Every receptor here comes from a woman aged 55 to 70 with primary liver carcinoma and hepatitis B virus infection. Both conserved end residues are part of each CDR3. A D gene is named only where the DNA matches it firmly. The size field is filled for only some rows; it gives once, few, many or a size class.

CDR3 DNA: TGTGCCAGCAGTGAATTTAGGGTGGGCCAGCAGTACTTC; CDR3 protein: CASSEFRVGQQYF; J gene: TRBJ2-7; D gene: NA; V gene: TRBV6-1; clone size: NA
CDR3 DNA: TGTGCCAGCAGTTACCTGCCCAGCACAGATACGCAGTATTTT; CDR3 protein: CASSYLPSTDTQYF; J gene: TRBJ2-3; D gene: NA; V gene: TRBV6-2/TRBV6-3; clone size: many
CDR3 DNA: TGTACCAGCAGCTTTGACAGCGTTACAGATACGCAGTATTTT; CDR3 protein: CTSSFDSVTDTQYF; J gene: TRBJ2-3; D gene: NA; V gene: TRBV11-2; clone size: few
CDR3 DNA: TGTGCCAGCAGCGTAGGGTGGGAGCCCCAGCATTTT; CDR3 protein: CASSVGWEPQHF; J gene: TRBJ1-5; D gene: NA; V gene: TRBV9; clone size: NA
CDR3 DNA: TGTGCCAGCAGTTACTCGAGTCAGAGAGCCTACAATGAGCAGTTCTTC; CDR3 protein: CASSYSSQRAYNEQFF; J gene: TRBJ2-1; D gene: NA; V gene: TRBV6-6; clone size: NA
CDR3 DNA: TGTGCCAGCAGCTTCTCCCTGGGGGGAGAGCAGTTCTTC; CDR3 protein: CASSFSLGGEQFF; J gene: TRBJ2-1; D gene: NA; V gene: TRBV5-4; clone size: NA
CDR3 DNA: TGTGCCAGCTGCTTCAGAGGGACAGCTTCCTACGAGCAATACTTC; CDR3 protein: CASCFRGTASYEQYF; J gene: TRBJ2-7; D gene: TRBD1; V gene: TRBV5-6; clone size: NA
CDR3 DNA: TGTGCCATCAGCCCGAGCGGATTCTACGAGCATTACTTC; CDR3 protein: CAISPSGFYEHYF; J gene: TRBJ2-7; D gene: NA; V gene: TRBV11-2; clone size: once
CDR3 DNA: TGTGCCAGCAGTCCGGGAAGGGGACTAGCGGAGAAGGGCGAGCGGTACTTC; CDR3 protein: CASSPGRGLAEKGERYF; J gene: TRBJ2-7; D gene: TRBD2; V gene: TRBV12-3/TRBV12-4; clone size: NA
CDR3 DNA: TGTGCCTGGACCGGACATATCGGCACTGAAGCTTTCTTT; CDR3 protein: CAWTGHIGTEAFF; J gene: TRBJ1-1; D gene: NA; V gene: TRBV30; clone size: NA
CDR3 DNA: TGTGCCAGCACCAACAGGGTGGGGCGAGAAAAACTGTTTTTT; CDR3 protein: CASTNRVGREKLFF; J gene: TRBJ1-4; D gene: NA; V gene: TRBV11-2; clone size: NA
CDR3 DNA: TGTGCCAGCAGTTTACTGACTGGGCAGTTCTTC; CDR3 protein: CASSLLTGQFF; J gene: TRBJ2-1; D gene: NA; V gene: TRBV12-3/TRBV12-4; clone size: NA
CDR3 DNA: TGTGCCAGCAGCTTAGATGGGACTAGCAATGATACGCAGTATTTT; CDR3 protein: CASSLDGTSNDTQYF; J gene: TRBJ2-3; D gene: TRBD2; V gene: TRBV11-3; clone size: NA
CDR3 DNA: TGTGCCAGCCGAAATGCGACAATCACCGGGGAGCTGTTTTTT; CDR3 protein: CASRNATITGELFF; J gene: TRBJ2-2; D gene: NA; V gene: TRBV7-9; clone size: once
CDR3 DNA: TGTGCCAGCAGCCAAGACCTAGGTTACAGGGGACTCTACGTGCAGTACTTC; CDR3 protein: CASSQDLGYRGLYVQYF; J gene: TRBJ2-7; D gene: NA; V gene: TRBV4-1; clone size: NA
CDR3 DNA: TGTGCCAGCAGTTTGGGAGCGGGGGGGTCCCTACGGGGATCGTCCTACGAGCAGTACTTC; CDR3 protein: CASSLGAGGSLRGSSYEQYF; J gene: TRBJ2-7; D gene: TRBD2; V gene: TRBV28; clone size: NA
CDR3 DNA: TGTGCCAGCAGCAAAGAGAGCGGTAGCGGGAGGAAAGACAATGAGCAGTTCTTC; CDR3 protein: CASSKESGSGRKDNEQFF; J gene: TRBJ2-1; D gene: NA; V gene: TRBV21-1; clone size: NA
CDR3 DNA: TGTACCAGCAGCGCCCCCCTATACGAGCAGTACTTC; CDR3 protein: CTSSAPLYEQYF; J gene: TRBJ2-7; D gene: NA; V gene: TRBV11-2; clone size: NA
CDR3 DNA: TGTGCCAGCCGCTTCACCCAGGGCAGGGCCACAGATACGCAGTATTTT; CDR3 protein: CASRFTQGRATDTQYF; J gene: TRBJ2-3; D gene: NA; V gene: TRBV11-1; clone size: NA
CDR3 DNA: TGCGCCAGCAGTCAATCGGGACACGATCAGCCCCAGCATTTT; CDR3 protein: CASSQSGHDQPQHF; J gene: TRBJ1-5; D gene: NA; V gene: TRBV23-1; clone size: few
CDR3 DNA: TGCGCCAGCGCCGAGGGAGGGGTGAACACTGAAGCTTTCTTT; CDR3 protein: CASAEGGVNTEAFF; J gene: TRBJ1-1; D gene: NA; V gene: TRBV5-1; clone size: few
CDR3 DNA: TGTGCCAGCACCTTAGACTATAGGGGTAACGGCATTCAGTACTTC; CDR3 protein: CASTLDYRGNGIQYF; J gene: TRBJ2-4; D gene: NA; V gene: TRBV11-2; clone size: NA
CDR3 DNA: TGCGCCAGCAGCCACGGGGGACTAGCGGGGCTACAGGAGACCCAGTGCTTC; CDR3 protein: CASSHGGLAGLQETQCF; J gene: TRBJ2-5; D gene: TRBD2; V gene: TRBV4-1; clone size: NA
CDR3 DNA: TGTGCCAGCAGCTCTCCCCGGGCGAGGAGCTATGGCTACACCTTC; CDR3 protein: CASSSPRARSYGYTF; J gene: TRBJ1-2; D gene: NA; V gene: TRBV13; clone size: NA
CDR3 DNA: TGTGCCAGCAGCTTAGGGGGCCAGAGGGCAGAGACCCAGTACTTC; CDR3 protein: CASSLGGQRAETQYF; J gene: TRBJ2-5; D gene: NA; V gene: TRBV7-8; clone size: NA
CDR3 DNA: TGTGCCAGCAGCCCCGACCTCAACTATGACTACACCTTC; CDR3 protein: CASSPDLNYDYTF; J gene: TRBJ1-2; D gene: NA; V gene: TRBV28; clone size: NA
CDR3 DNA: TGCAGCGTTGAAGGGGGGCGCGGGACTAGTAGCCGCTACGAGCAGTACTTC; CDR3 protein: CSVEGGRGTSSRYEQYF; J gene: TRBJ2-7; D gene: TRBD2; V gene: TRBV29-1; clone size: NA
CDR3 DNA: TGTGCCAGCAGCTTGTCCCCCAGGGGCGATCCGGAGCTGTTTTTT; CDR3 protein: CASSLSPRGDPELFF; J gene: TRBJ2-2; D gene: NA; V gene: TRBV11-3; clone size: NA
CDR3 DNA: TGTGCCAGCAGCCCCCGGCTAGCGGGAGGTAACGAGCAGTACTTC; CDR3 protein: CASSPRLAGGNEQYF; J gene: TRBJ2-7; D gene: TRBD2; V gene: TRBV4-2; clone size: many
CDR3 DNA: TGCGCCAGCAGCCGCCGAATCGAGGGGATTGAAGCTCTCTTT; CDR3 protein: CASSRRIEGIEALF; J gene: TRBJ1-1; D gene: NA; V gene: TRBV4-1; clone size: NA
CDR3 DNA: TGCGCAAGCAGCCAACTTTCGGGGACTAGCAAGTACGAGCAGTACTTC; CDR3 protein: CASSQLSGTSKYEQYF; J gene: TRBJ2-7; D gene: TRBD2; V gene: TRBV11-2; clone size: NA
CDR3 DNA: TGTGCCAGTAGCATTCGGAGGACTAGCATTGGGGACGAGCAGTACTTC; CDR3 protein: CASSIRRTSIGDEQYF; J gene: TRBJ2-7; D gene: TRBD2; V gene: TRBV6-1; clone size: many
CDR3 DNA: TGTGCCAGCAGCTTACAGACAGAGAACTCCTACGAGCAGTACTTC; CDR3 protein: CASSLQTENSYEQYF; J gene: TRBJ2-7; D gene: NA; V gene: TRBV11-2; clone size: NA
CDR3 DNA: TGTGCCAGCAGCTTGTGCTATTCGGGACCGGGGGAGCAGTACTTC; CDR3 protein: CASSLCYSGPGEQYF; J gene: TRBJ2-7; D gene: NA; V gene: TRBV5-6; clone size: NA
CDR3 DNA: TGTGCCAGCAGCTTACAGGGGAGAGGCCGCACTGGAGCTTTCTTT; CDR3 protein: CASSLQGRGRTGAFF; J gene: TRBJ1-1; D gene: NA; V gene: TRBV11-3; clone size: once
CDR3 DNA: TGTGCCAGCAGCTTAGGATTTCCACCCAGCGGAGAGACCCAGCACTTC; CDR3 protein: CASSLGFPPSGETQHF; J gene: TRBJ2-5; D gene: NA; V gene: TRBV11-2; clone size: NA
CDR3 DNA: TGTACCAGGAGCTTAGACCCGGTGCCACTGGCGCGAAGGGATACGCAGTATTTT; CDR3 protein: CTRSLDPVPLARRDTQYF; J gene: TRBJ2-3; D gene: NA; V gene: TRBV11-3; clone size: NA
CDR3 DNA: TGTGCCAGCAGCCCAACAGGGACTAGAGGCGAGCAGTACTTC; CDR3 protein: CASSPTGTRGEQYF; J gene: TRBJ2-7; D gene: TRBD2; V gene: TRBV9; clone size: NA
CDR3 DNA: TGTGCCAGCAGTTCAGCCGGGACTAGCGCCTACGAGCAGTACTTC; CDR3 protein: CASSSAGTSAYEQYF; J gene: TRBJ2-7; D gene: TRBD2; V gene: TRBV28; clone size: NA
CDR3 DNA: TGTGCCAGCAGCTTACGACCTGGGGAGCTGTTTTTT; CDR3 protein: CASSLRPGELFF; J gene: TRBJ2-2; D gene: NA; V gene: TRBV7-9; clone size: NA
CDR3 DNA: TGTGCCAGCAGCCTGGGGAGTGCCCGCGGCACTGAAGCTTTCTTT; CDR3 protein: CASSLGSARGTEAFF; J gene: TRBJ1-1; D gene: NA; V gene: TRBV6-1; clone size: once
CDR3 DNA: TGTGCCAGCAGCTCCAGCGGGAGAATTTCTGGGGCCAACGTCCTGACTTTT; CDR3 protein: CASSSSGRISGANVLTF; J gene: TRBJ2-6; D gene: TRBD2; V gene: TRBV7-2; clone size: NA
CDR3 DNA: TGTGCCAGCAGTCAAACCGGCCCTACCCCCTTAGTTTTCTTT; CDR3 protein: CASSQTGPTPLVFF; J gene: TRBJ1-1; D gene: NA; V gene: TRBV5-6; clone size: NA
CDR3 DNA: TGTGCCAGCAGCGCCATTCCCGGGACAGGGATCCCCTACGAGCAGTACTTC; CDR3 protein: CASSAIPGTGIPYEQYF; J gene: TRBJ2-7; D gene: TRBD1; V gene: TRBV5-6; clone size: NA
CDR3 DNA: TGTGCTAGCAGCCGAACTGGGCCCAACGTCCTGACTTTC; CDR3 protein: CASSRTGPNVLTF; J gene: TRBJ2-6; D gene: NA; V gene: TRBV6-2/TRBV6-3; clone size: NA
CDR3 DNA: TGCGTCAGCAGCTCCTCCGGGACAGGGGGCGGCGGCTACACCTTC; CDR3 protein: CVSSSSGTGGGGYTF; J gene: TRBJ1-2; D gene: TRBD1; V gene: TRBV5-1; clone size: NA
CDR3 DNA: TGTGCCAGCAGCGTAGGCGGGAGGGCCTCCTACGAGCAGTACTTC; CDR3 protein: CASSVGGRASYEQYF; J gene: TRBJ2-7; D gene: TRBD2; V gene: TRBV9; clone size: NA
CDR3 DNA: TGTGCCAGCAGCGCTAGCTCCTACGATGGGCAGTTCTTC; CDR3 protein: CASSASSYDGQFF; J gene: TRBJ2-1; D gene: NA; V gene: TRBV11-3; clone size: NA